A single sample is the source of the 12 T cell receptor beta chains below, sequenced in a study of tissue T cells after allogeneic stem cell transplantation. The assay was immunoSEQ multiplex PCR, and TCRdb's table has in-frame clones only and misses some. The table has over 2,000 clones, less than 80% seen once. Adult allogeneic hematopoietic cell transplant recipients with steroid-refractory graft-versus-host disease were prospectively enrolled for research autopsy. The sequenced sample was transverse colon tissue, obtained at autopsy. Receptors originate from a male patient at least 60 years old with steroid-refractory graft-versus-host disease after an allogeneic stem cell transplant. Among the T cells, some may be from the graft donor.

The chain recombines TRBV10-2 with TRBJ2-7; 9 bases are shared with TRBD1. Germline V gene data show CDR1 as WSHSY and CDR2 as SAAADI. V shed 4 bases and J 2 bases; nucleotides not matched to a gene: 3. This CDR3 comprises 14 residues. CDR3 in DNA: TGCGCCAGCAGTGGTGGACAGGGGACCTACGAGCAGTACTTC. Amino acids: CASSGGQGTYEQYF.

The chain carries TRBV14 and TRBJ2-7; 7 bases fit TRBD2. V was pared by 4 bases and J by 3 bases, with 6 bases of the junction left unmatched. Per the germline V gene, CDR1 is SGHDN and CDR2 is FVKESK. CDR3 size: 14 residues. CDR3 sequence: CASSLSGLFYEQYF. For the CDR3, the DNA is TGTGCCAGCAGCCTTAGCGGGTTGTTCTACGAGCAGTACTTC.

The chain joins TRBV10-3 to TRBJ1-3; 7 bases line up with TRBD1. Germline CDR1 is ENHRY and CDR2 is SYGVKD. The V and J ends lost 8 bases and 0 bases, in that order; junction bases with no gene match: 7. The length of the CDR3 is 15 residues. The CDR3 bases are TGTGCCATCTCGCCAGGGGGAATCTCTGGAAACACCATATATTTT. Translation gives CAISPGGISGNTIYF.

V and J are TRBV19 and TRBJ2-7; 11 nucleotides agree with TRBD1. CDR1 and CDR2 from the germline V gene are LNHDA and SQIVND (reference sequence). CDR3 length: 15 amino acids. The V gene end was trimmed by 8 bases and the J gene end by 5 bases; junction bases not matched to a gene: 11. The CDR3 DNA sequence: TGTGCCAGTCTGGGGACAGGGGGTGATCCGAACGAGCAGTACTTC. Encoded protein: CASLGTGGDPNEQYF.

The chain joins TRBV6-5 to TRBJ1-5, with TRBD1 matching 8 bases. The trim removed 6 bases at V and 7 bases at J, leaving 8 bases unmatched. The CDR3 length is 14 residues. The germline gives CDR1 MNHEY, CDR2 SVGAGI. In DNA form, the CDR3 reads TGTGCCAGCAGCCGGACAGGGACTAACCAGCCCCAGCATTTT. It yields the protein CASSRTGTNQPQHF.

The J gene is TRBJ1-1, the V gene TRBV7-2, with a tentative D call TRBD1 (5 bases). The CDR3 runs 14 residues. Trimming removed 6 bases at V and 5 bases at J, with 16 bases between. Germline-derived CDR1 and CDR2 are SGHTA and FQGNSA. The DNA of the CDR3 is TGTGCCAGCAGACTGGGGACCGGAGATACTGAAGCTTTCTTT. This gives the protein CASRLGTGDTEAFF.

This chain links TRBV6-2 or TRBV6-3 with TRBJ1-5; TRBD1 might be the D (5 bases). This CDR3 comprises 14 residues. V lost 2 bases to trimming and J lost 5 bases, with 10 bases between them. Germline CDR1 MNHEY, CDR2 SVGEGT. The CDR3 region is CASSYGTLHQPQHF. The CDR3 DNA follows: TGTGCCAGCAGTTACGGGACTTTACATCAGCCCCAGCATTTT.

The chain recombines TRBV7-6 with TRBJ1-6; unclear D gene. V lost 4 bases and J lost 5, with 15 bases in between. The CDR3 is 16 residues long. Per germline, CDR1 SGHVS and CDR2 FNYEAQ. The CDR3 sequence is CASSSEIRTNNSPLHF. DNA for the CDR3: TGTGCCAGCAGCTCCGAGATCAGAACAAATAATTCACCCCTCCACTTT.

The genes are TRBV4-2 and TRBJ1-1; a weak D match, TRBD1 (6 bases). Trimming pared 4 bases from V and 5 bases from J, leaving 11 bases between. Germline CDR1 is LGHNA and CDR2 is YNFKEQ. The CDR3 sequence is 13 residues long. The CDR3: CASSPAGVTEAFF. The CDR3 coding sequence is TGTGCCAGCAGCCCAGCAGGGGTTACTGAAGCTTTCTTT.

A few counts support this clone. The genes are TRBV25-1 and TRBJ1-3; D call uncertain. This CDR3 comprises 13 residues. V was shortened by 3 bases and J by 2 bases, with 5 bases between the two germline ends. Germline assignment: CDR1 MGHDK and CDR2 SYGVNS. CDR3 amino acids: CASSDLTGNTIYF. The CDR3 region has the DNA TGTGCCAGCAGTGACCTCACTGGAAACACCATATATTTT.

This clone was found once. The chain joins TRBV27 to TRBJ2-3, with 8 bases that match TRBD2. This CDR3 is built from 15 residues. The germline gives CDR1 MNHEY, CDR2 SMNVEV (reference sequence). Trimming at V came to 2 bases and at J to 6 bases, leaving 7 bases not matched to a gene. In nucleotides, the CDR3 is TGTGCCAGCAGTTTACGGGGGGGCCCTTCCGATACGCAGTATTTT. It codes for CASSLRGGPSDTQYF.

The CDR3 DNA is TGTGCCAGCAGCGCACGAGGGAACCGGAACACTGAAGCTTTCTTT. It codes for CASSARGNRNTEAFF. This sequence joins TRBV9 and TRBJ1-1; D is ambiguous. V shed 3 bases and J shed 1 base, with 13 bases lying between them. Germline CDR1 is SGDLS and CDR2 is YYNGEE. The CDR3 is made up of 15 amino acids.